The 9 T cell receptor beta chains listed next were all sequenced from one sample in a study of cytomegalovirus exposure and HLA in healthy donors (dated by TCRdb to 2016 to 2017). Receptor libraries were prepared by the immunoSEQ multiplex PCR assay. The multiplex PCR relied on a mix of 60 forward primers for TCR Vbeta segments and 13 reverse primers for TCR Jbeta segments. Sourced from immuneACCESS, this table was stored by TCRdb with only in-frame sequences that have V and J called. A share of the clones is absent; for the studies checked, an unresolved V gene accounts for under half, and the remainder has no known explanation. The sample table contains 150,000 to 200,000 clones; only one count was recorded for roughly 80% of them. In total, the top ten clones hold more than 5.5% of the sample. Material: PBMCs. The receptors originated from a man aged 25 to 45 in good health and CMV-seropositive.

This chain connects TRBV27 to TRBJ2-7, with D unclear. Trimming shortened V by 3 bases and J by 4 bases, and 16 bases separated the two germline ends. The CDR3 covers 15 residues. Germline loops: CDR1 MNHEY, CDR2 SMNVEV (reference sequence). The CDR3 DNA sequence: TGTGCCAGCAGTTTGGCACAGCCAACTTTGTACGAGCAGTACTTC. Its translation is CASSLAQPTLYEQYF.

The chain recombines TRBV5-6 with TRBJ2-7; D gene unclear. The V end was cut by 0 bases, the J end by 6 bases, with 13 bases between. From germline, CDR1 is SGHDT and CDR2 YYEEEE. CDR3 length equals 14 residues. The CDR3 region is CASSLDTLPREQYF. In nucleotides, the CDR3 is TGTGCCAGCAGCTTGGACACGCTCCCTCGCGAGCAGTACTTC.

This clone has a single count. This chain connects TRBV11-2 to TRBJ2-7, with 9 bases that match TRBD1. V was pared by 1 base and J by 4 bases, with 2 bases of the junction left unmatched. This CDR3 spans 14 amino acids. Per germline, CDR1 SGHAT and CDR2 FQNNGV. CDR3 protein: CASSLGGTGYEQYF. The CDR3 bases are TGTGCCAGCAGCTTAGGAGGGACAGGGTACGAGCAGTACTTC.

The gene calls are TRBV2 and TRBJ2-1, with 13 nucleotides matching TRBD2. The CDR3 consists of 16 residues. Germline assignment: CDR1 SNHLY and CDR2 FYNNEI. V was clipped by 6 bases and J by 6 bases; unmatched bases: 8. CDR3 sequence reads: CASSPRTSGGLNEQFF. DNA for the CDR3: TGTGCCAGCAGCCCAAGGACTAGCGGGGGACTCAATGAGCAGTTCTTC.

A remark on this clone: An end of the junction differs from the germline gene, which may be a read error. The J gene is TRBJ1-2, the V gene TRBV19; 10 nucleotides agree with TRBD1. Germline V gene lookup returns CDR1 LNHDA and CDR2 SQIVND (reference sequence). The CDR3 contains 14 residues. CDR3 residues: CASTNSGQGYAYTF. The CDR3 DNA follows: TGTGCCAGTACAAATTCGGGACAGGGGTATGCCTACACCTTC.

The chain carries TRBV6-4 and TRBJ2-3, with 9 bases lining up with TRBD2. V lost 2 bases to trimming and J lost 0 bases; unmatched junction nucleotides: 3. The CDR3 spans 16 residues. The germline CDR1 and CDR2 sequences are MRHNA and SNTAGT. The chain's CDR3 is CASSDGSGGSTDTQYF. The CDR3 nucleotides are TGTGCCAGCAGTGACGGGAGCGGGGGGAGCACAGATACGCAGTATTTT.

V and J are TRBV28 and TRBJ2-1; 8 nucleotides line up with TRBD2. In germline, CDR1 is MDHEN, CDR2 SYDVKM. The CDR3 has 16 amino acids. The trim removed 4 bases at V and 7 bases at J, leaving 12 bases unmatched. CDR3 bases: TGTGCCAGCAGTTATACGGGAGGGCGGGTAGGGAATGAGCAGTTCTTC. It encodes CASSYTGGRVGNEQFF.

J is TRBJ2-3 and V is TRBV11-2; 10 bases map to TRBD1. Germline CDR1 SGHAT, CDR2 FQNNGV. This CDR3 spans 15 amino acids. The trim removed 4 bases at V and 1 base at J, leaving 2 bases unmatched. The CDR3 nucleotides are TGTGCCAGCAGCTCAGGGACAGGGGGCACAGATACGCAGTATTTT. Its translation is CASSSGTGGTDTQYF.

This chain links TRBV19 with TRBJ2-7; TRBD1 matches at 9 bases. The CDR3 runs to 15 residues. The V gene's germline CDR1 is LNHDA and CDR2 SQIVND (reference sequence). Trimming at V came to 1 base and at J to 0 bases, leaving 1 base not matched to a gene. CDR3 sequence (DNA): TGTGCCAGTAGTATAGTGGGACAGGGCTCCTACGAGCAGTACTTC. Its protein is CASSIVGQGSYEQYF.